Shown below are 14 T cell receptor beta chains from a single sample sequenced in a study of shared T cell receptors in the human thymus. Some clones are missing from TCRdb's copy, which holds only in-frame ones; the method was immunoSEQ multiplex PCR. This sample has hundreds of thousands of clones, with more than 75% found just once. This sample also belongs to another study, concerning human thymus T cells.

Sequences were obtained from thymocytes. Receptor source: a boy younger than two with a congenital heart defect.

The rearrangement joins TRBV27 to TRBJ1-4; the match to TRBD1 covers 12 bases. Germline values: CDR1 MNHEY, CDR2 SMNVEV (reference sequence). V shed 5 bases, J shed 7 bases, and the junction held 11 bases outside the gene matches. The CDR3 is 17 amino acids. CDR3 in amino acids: CASSPGQGALRSEKLFF. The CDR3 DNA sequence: TGTGCCAGCAGTCCGGGACAGGGGGCGCTTCGAAGTGAAAAACTGTTTTTT.

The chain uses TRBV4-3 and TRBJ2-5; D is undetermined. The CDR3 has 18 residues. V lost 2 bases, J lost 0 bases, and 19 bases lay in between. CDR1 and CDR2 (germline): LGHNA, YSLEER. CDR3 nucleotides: TGCGCCAGCAGCCAAAAACCGCCTGGGCCTCACTACCAAGAGACCCAGTACTTC. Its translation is CASSQKPPGPHYQETQYF.

The CDR3 DNA reads TGCGCCAGCAGCCAAAGGGACAGGGCGAACCCCAAGACCTCGTCGAGGGGCTACACCTTC. Translating gives CASSQRDRANPKTSSRGYTF. This chain links TRBV5-1 with TRBJ1-2; TRBD1 aligns across 9 bases. CDR1 is SGHRS and CDR2 is YFSETQ in the germline V gene. V gave up 4 bases and J gave up 8 bases; unmatched junction bases: 27. This CDR3 contains 20 residues.

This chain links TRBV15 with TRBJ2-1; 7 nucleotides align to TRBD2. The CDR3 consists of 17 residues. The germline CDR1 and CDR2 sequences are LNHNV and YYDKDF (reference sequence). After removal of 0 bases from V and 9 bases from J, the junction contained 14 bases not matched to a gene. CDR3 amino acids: CATSRDDNVGSGGEQFF. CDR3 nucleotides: TGTGCCACCAGCAGAGATGATAACGTTGGGTCGGGGGGTGAGCAGTTCTTC. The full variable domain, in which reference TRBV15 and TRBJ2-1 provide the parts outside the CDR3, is DAMVIQNPRYQVTQFGKPVTLSCSQTLNHNVMYWYQQKSSQAPKLLFHYYDKDFNNEADTPDNFQSRRPNTSFCFLDIRSPGLGDTAMYLCATSRDDNVGSGGEQFFGPGTRLTVL.

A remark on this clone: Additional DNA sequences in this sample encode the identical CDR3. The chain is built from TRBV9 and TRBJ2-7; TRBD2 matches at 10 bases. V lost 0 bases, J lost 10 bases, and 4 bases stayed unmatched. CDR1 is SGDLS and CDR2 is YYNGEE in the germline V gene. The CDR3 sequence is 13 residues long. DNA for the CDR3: TGTGCCAGCAGCGTAGCTCTAGCGGGAGAACAGTACTTC. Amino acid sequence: CASSVALAGEQYF. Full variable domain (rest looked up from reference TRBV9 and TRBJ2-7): DSGVTQTPKHLITATGQRVTLRCSPRSGDLSVYWYQQSLDQGLQFLIQYYNGEERAKGNILERFSAQQFPDLHSELNLSSLELGDSALYFCASSVALAGEQYFGPGTRLTVT.

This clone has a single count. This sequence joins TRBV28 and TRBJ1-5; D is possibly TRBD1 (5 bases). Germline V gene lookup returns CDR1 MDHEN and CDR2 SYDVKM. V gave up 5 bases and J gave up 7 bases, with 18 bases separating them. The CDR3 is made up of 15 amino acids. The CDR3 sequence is CASSHEGAREQPQHF. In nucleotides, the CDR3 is TGTGCCAGCAGTCACGAAGGGGCAAGGGAACAGCCCCAGCATTTT.

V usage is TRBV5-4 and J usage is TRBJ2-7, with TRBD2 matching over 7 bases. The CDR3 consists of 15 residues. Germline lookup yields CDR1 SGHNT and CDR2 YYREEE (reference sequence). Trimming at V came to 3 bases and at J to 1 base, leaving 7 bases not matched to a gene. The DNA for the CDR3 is TGTGCCAGCAGCTACCAGCGGGGTAATTCCTACGAGCAGTACTTC. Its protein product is CASSYQRGNSYEQYF.

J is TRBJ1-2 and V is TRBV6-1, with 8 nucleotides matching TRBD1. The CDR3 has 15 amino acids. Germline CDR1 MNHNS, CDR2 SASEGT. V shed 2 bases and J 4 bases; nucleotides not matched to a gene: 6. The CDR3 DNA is TGTGCCAGCAGTGAACTGGCAGGGGGCGGCTATGGCTACACCTTC. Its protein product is CASSELAGGGYGYTF.

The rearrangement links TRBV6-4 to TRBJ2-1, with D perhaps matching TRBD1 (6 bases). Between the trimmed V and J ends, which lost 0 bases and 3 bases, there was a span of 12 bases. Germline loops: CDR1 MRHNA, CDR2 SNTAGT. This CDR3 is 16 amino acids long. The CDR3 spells CASSDSGAKGYNEQFF. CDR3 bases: TGTGCCAGCAGTGACTCGGGGGCGAAAGGCTACAATGAGCAGTTCTTC.

In DNA form, the CDR3 reads TGTGCCAGCAGTTTATCGCCTCGGGACAGTACGGTTGCCGAGCAGTACTTC. As protein: CASSLSPRDSTVAEQYF. The chain uses TRBV27 and TRBJ2-7; 7 nucleotides agree with TRBD1. The CDR3 consists of 17 residues. V dropped 0 bases and J dropped 6; count of bases not matched to a gene: 14. Per germline, CDR1 MNHEY and CDR2 SMNVEV (reference sequence).

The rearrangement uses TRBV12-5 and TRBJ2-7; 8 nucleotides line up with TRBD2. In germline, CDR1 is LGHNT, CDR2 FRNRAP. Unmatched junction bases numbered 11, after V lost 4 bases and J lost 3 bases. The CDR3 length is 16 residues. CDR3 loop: CASGSSPGLVVYEQYF. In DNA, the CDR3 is TGTGCTAGTGGTTCCTCACCGGGACTAGTAGTCTACGAGCAGTACTTC. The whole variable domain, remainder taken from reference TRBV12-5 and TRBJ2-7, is DARVTQTPRHKVTEMGQEVTMRCQPILGHNTVFWYRQTMMQGLELLAYFRNRAPLDDSGMPKDRFSAEMPDATLATLKIQPSEPRDSAVYFCASGSSPGLVVYEQYFGPGTRLTVT.

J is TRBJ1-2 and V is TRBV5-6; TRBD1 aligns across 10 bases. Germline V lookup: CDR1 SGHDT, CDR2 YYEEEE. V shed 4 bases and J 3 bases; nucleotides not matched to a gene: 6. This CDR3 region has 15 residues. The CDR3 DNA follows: TGTGCCAGCAGCCCCGGGACAGGGGTCCACTATGGCTACACCTTC. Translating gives CASSPGTGVHYGYTF.

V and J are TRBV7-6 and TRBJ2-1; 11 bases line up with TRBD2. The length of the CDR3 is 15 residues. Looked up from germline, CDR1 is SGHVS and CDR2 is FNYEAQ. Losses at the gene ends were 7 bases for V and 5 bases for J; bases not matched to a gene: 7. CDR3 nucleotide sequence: TGTGCCAGCATGCGAGGGACTAGCGGAAACAATGAGCAGTTCTTC. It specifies CASMRGTSGNNEQFF.

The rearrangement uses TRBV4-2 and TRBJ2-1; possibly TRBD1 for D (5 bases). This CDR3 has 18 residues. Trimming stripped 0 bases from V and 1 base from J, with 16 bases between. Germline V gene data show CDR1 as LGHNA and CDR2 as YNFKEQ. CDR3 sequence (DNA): TGTGCCAGCAGCCAAGATCTCCCAGGCGCAGGGTCCTACAATGAGCAGTTCTTC. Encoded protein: CASSQDLPGAGSYNEQFF.